This T cell receptor beta chain was sequenced for a study of shared clonotypes between healthy human individuals. About the research overall: Donor composition was a couple of women and a few men, aged 18 to 49.

TCRdb's table, derived via immunoSEQ multiplex PCR, lists solely in-frame clones and lacks some. The sample has 2,500,000 or so clones; around 90% are singletons. CDR3 length: 12 residues. V dropped 5 bases and J dropped 6 bases, with 9 bases sitting between them. Per the germline V gene, CDR1 is SGHTA and CDR2 is FQGNSA. Negatively enriched CD4+ T cells were divided by CD45RA into naive and memory. Sequenced input: naive CD4+ T cells from PBMCs. The subset: CD45RA+ positively selected. The TCR was taken from a man aged 18 to 29 in good health. Some clones in this sample may be carry-over from other donors' samples. This chain uses TRBV7-2 with TRBJ2-3, with D hard to call. DNA for the CDR3: TGTGCCAGCAGCAGTAACCGCGATACGCAGTATTTT. Its protein is CASSSNRDTQYF.